The 17 T cell receptor beta chains below come from one sample, sequenced in a study of control samples from healthy donors and cancer patients. Sequenced by immunoSEQ multiplex PCR; TCRdb stores in-frame clones only, minus some. This table has just over 15,000 clones, 80% to 90% appearing once. Sequencing was performed on PBMCs. The origin of the receptors is a woman between 65 and 79 years old with colorectal cancer.

The chain employs TRBV7-3 and TRBJ2-1; 12 bases align to TRBD2. This CDR3 spans 18 amino acids. Germline loops: CDR1 SGHTA, CDR2 FQGTGA. Trimming at V came to 1 base and at J to 2 bases, leaving 6 bases not matched to a gene. The CDR3 here is CASSLKSGLAGPYNEQFF. The CDR3 nucleotides read TGTGCCAGCAGCTTAAAGTCGGGACTAGCGGGCCCCTACAATGAGCAGTTCTTC.

This clone showed up just a few times. The chain recombines TRBV4-3 with TRBJ1-1; a possible D gene is TRBD1 (6 bases). V was trimmed by 4 bases and J by 2 bases, leaving 14 bases between them. Germline lookup yields CDR1 LGHNA and CDR2 YSLEER. The CDR3 covers 15 residues. CDR3 bases: TGCGCCAGCAGCCTTATAATACAGGGCAACACTGAAGCTTTCTTT. The encoded protein is CASSLIIQGNTEAFF.

This clone is a singleton in its sample. The CDR3 spells CASSLGEETQYF. The CDR3 coding sequence is TGTGCCAGCAGCTTAGGAGAGGAGACCCAGTACTTC. The chain couples TRBV7-9 to TRBJ2-5; no clear D gene. CDR1 is SEHNR and CDR2 is FQNEAQ in the germline V gene (reference sequence). CDR3 size: 12 residues. V lost 1 base and J 5 bases, leaving 5 bases between the germline ends.

This chain joins TRBV5-1 and TRBJ2-2, with 8 bases matching TRBD1. CDR1 and CDR2 from the germline V gene are SGHRS and YFSETQ. The CDR3 runs to 14 residues. The J segment lost 9 bases and the V segment lost 1 base, leaving 5 bases of the junction unmatched. DNA of the CDR3: TGCGCCAGCAGCTTGCTCCAGGGGGCTCGGGAGCTGTTTTTT. It encodes CASSLLQGARELFF. The full variable domain, in which reference TRBV5-1 and TRBJ2-2 provide the parts outside the CDR3, is KAGVTQTPRYLIKTRGQQVTLSCSPISGHRSVSWYQQTPGQGLQFLFEYFSETQRNKGNFPGRFSGRQFSNSRSEMNVSTLELGDSALYLCASSLLQGARELFFGEGSRLTVL.

V gene TRBV11-3 combines with J gene TRBJ1-3; D call uncertain. Trimming pared 4 bases from V and 7 bases from J, leaving 11 bases between. This CDR3 has 13 residues. Germline V gives CDR1 SGHNT, CDR2 YENEEA. The CDR3 loop is CASSSRTPNTIYF. The DNA for the CDR3 is TGTGCCAGCAGCTCGAGGACGCCGAACACCATATATTTT.

There are a few counts of this clone. The V call is TRBV7-8, the J call TRBJ2-5; a possible D gene is TRBD2 (6 bases). Trimming removed 5 bases from V and 5 bases from J, with 18 bases in between. The CDR3 runs to 15 residues. Germline-derived CDR1 and CDR2 are SGHVS and FQNEAQ. The CDR3 DNA reads TGTGCCAGCAGCACCATAGCGGATCTTGGGGAGACCCAGTACTTC. It translates to CASSTIADLGETQYF.

The chain links TRBV30 to TRBJ2-1; 7 bases match TRBD1. V trimming: 2 bases; J trimming: 2 bases; junction bases outside the gene matches: 9. Germline V lookup: CDR1 GTSNPN, CDR2 SVGIG (reference sequence). The CDR3 consists of 16 residues. The CDR3 sequence is CAWSIRQGYPYNEQFF. Written as DNA, the CDR3 is TGTGCCTGGAGTATAAGACAGGGTTATCCCTACAATGAGCAGTTCTTC.

On this clone: Distinct nucleotide sequences in the sample also encode this CDR3. This sequence joins TRBV9 and TRBJ2-5; 7 bases are a match to TRBD1. CDR1 is SGDLS and CDR2 is YYNGEE in the germline V gene. The CDR3 has 14 residues. The junction had 3 bases not matched to a gene; V was cut back by 0 bases and J by 4 bases. The CDR3 loop reads CASSVGSGGETQYF. The CDR3 region has the DNA TGTGCCAGCAGCGTAGGTTCAGGGGGAGAGACCCAGTACTTC.

The rearrangement links TRBV4-1 to TRBJ2-6, with D maybe TRBD2 (5 bases). The V end was cut by 1 base, the J end by 4 bases, with 17 bases between. CDR3 size: 18 residues. Germline CDR1 MGHRA, CDR2 YSYEKL. CDR3 sequence (DNA): TGCGCCAGCAGCCAAGGCGGGTATCCCAGTGTAGGGGCCAACGTCCTGACTTTC. This sequence encodes CASSQGGYPSVGANVLTF.

The chain carries TRBV6-5 and TRBJ2-3; 8 positions agree with TRBD1. CDR1 and CDR2 (germline): MNHEY, SVGAGI. The V gene end was trimmed by 2 bases and the J gene end by 6 bases; junction bases not matched to a gene: 4. The CDR3 length is 14 residues. CDR3 residues: CASSYDRGSDTQYF. The CDR3 bases are TGTGCCAGCAGTTACGACAGGGGAAGTGATACGCAGTATTTT.

This rearrangement joins TRBV19 to TRBJ2-7; 8 bases are a match to TRBD1. V shed 1 base, J shed 6 bases, and the junction held 8 bases outside the gene matches. The CDR3 has 15 amino acids. Germline-derived CDR1 and CDR2 are LNHDA and SQIVND (reference sequence). In DNA form, the CDR3 reads TGTGCCAGTAGTATAGGGCCCGGGACAGGTGGCGAGCAGTACTTC. Translated, it gives CASSIGPGTGGEQYF.

The chain links TRBV7-2 to TRBJ1-2; no definite D call. This CDR3 spans 15 amino acids. V lost 1 base, J lost 4 bases, and 13 bases lay in between. CDR1 and CDR2 (germline): SGHTA, FQGNSA. The CDR3 region is CASSLDRASFYGYTF. CDR3 in DNA: TGTGCCAGCAGCTTAGATCGGGCCAGTTTCTATGGCTACACCTTC.

The chain is built from TRBV6-4 and TRBJ2-3, with D perhaps being TRBD1 or TRBD2 (5 bases each). V dropped 6 bases and J dropped 8 bases, with 21 bases sitting between them. This CDR3 has 15 amino acids. The V gene's germline CDR1 is MRHNA and CDR2 SNTAGT. The CDR3 sequence is CASSPGTALMGTQYF. CDR3 bases: TGTGCCAGCAGCCCCGGGACGGCTTTAATGGGTACGCAGTATTTT.

This clone was observed once. The rearrangement links TRBV11-2 to TRBJ2-3; 9 bases line up with TRBD2. V dropped 1 base and J dropped 4; count of bases not matched to a gene: 15. CDR1 and CDR2 (germline): SGHAT, FQNNGV. The CDR3 is 19 residues long. The CDR3 nucleotides are TGTGCCAGCAGCTTAGTATTCGGCTTGGCGGGGGGGCCGGCAGATACGCAGTATTTT. This translates into CASSLVFGLAGGPADTQYF.

This chain joins TRBV19 and TRBJ2-2; TRBD2 is a possible D gene (6 bases). Trimming stripped 10 bases from V and 4 bases from J, with 13 bases between. Germline CDR1 reads LNHDA; CDR2 reads SQIVND (reference sequence). The CDR3 extends over 13 amino acids. The CDR3 sequence is CATAGGVTGELFF. CDR3 coding DNA: TGTGCCACCGCCGGGGGTGTCACCGGGGAGCTGTTTTTT.

This rearrangement joins TRBV27 to TRBJ1-1, with D perhaps TRBD1 (5 bases). The V gene's germline CDR1 is MNHEY and CDR2 SMNVEV (reference sequence). The CDR3 spans 14 residues. The germline V and J ends were trimmed by 5 bases and 0 bases, with 10 bases remaining between them. DNA for the CDR3: TGTGCCAGCAGTCTCTACAGGATGAACACTGAAGCTTTCTTT. Its translation: CASSLYRMNTEAFF.

The CDR3 nucleotides are TGTGCCAGTAGTCCGAAAGGAGGCACAGATACGCAGTATTTT. Its protein product is CASSPKGGTDTQYF. The rearrangement uses TRBV19 and TRBJ2-3; D remains ambiguous. The CDR3 is made up of 14 amino acids. From germline, CDR1 is LNHDA and CDR2 SQIVND (reference sequence). V lost 5 bases and J lost 1, with 10 bases in between.